The rows below give T cell receptor beta chains drawn from one sample of a study of response to subunit inactivated influenza vaccine. MiXCR, applied by TCRdb to the RT-PCR reads, yields one record per CDR3 protein. Of 550,000 to 650,000 distinct CDR3 sequences in the sample, about an eighth are singletons; the top ten hold about a tenth. The material sequenced was PBMCs from blood, taken on the day of vaccination. The receptors here all came from a man aged 50-60 years who received an inactivated influenza vaccine. Each CDR3 is given with its conserved first and last residue. Each record gives: D gene, J gene, V gene, clone size, CDR3 protein, CDR3 DNA. The D gene is left open where the match is weak. Expanded clones are given a class, and other clones once, few, many or no size at all.

D: TRBD2; J: TRBJ2-5; V: TRBV9; size: .; CDR3: CASSVAPASGGQETQYF; DNA: TGTGCCAGCAGCGTAGCGCCGGCTAGCGGAGGCCAAGAGACCCAGTACTTC
D: TRBD2; J: TRBJ2-1; V: TRBV7-2; size: .; CDR3: CASSAIAGVNEQFF; DNA: TGTGCCAGCAGCGCTATAGCGGGAGTTAATGAGCAGTTCTTC
D: .; J: TRBJ2-6; V: TRBV18; size: few; CDR3: CASSPGGANVLTF; DNA: TGTGCCAGCTCACCAGGTGGGGCCAACGTCCTGACTTTC
D: TRBD1; J: TRBJ2-7; V: TRBV5-1; size: few; CDR3: CASSSTGDNYEQYF; DNA: TGCGCCAGCAGCTCTACAGGGGACAACTACGAGCAGTACTTC
D: .; J: TRBJ1-2; V: TRBV5-1; size: .; CDR3: CASSLEQGGDYGYTF; DNA: TGCGCCAGCAGCTTGGAACAGGGAGGAGATTATGGCTACACCTTC
D: TRBD2; J: TRBJ2-1; V: TRBV12-3/TRBV12-4; size: .; CDR3: CASSGTSGGSYNEQFF; DNA: TGTGCCAGCAGTGGTACTAGCGGGGGCTCCTACAATGAGCAGTTCTTC
D: .; J: TRBJ2-5; V: TRBV6-1; size: many; CDR3: CASSIPSQETQYF; DNA: TGTGCCAGCAGTATCCCTTCCCAAGAGACCCAGTACTTC
D: .; J: TRBJ2-1; V: TRBV5-1; size: many; CDR3: CASSAGAKLEQFF; DNA: TGCGCCAGCAGCGCAGGCGCCAAGCTTGAGCAGTTCTTC
D: .; J: TRBJ2-2; V: TRBV12-3/TRBV12-4; size: few; CDR3: CASSPRRETGELFF; DNA: TGTGCCAGCAGCCCTCGGCGGGAAACCGGGGAGCTGTTTTTT
D: TRBD1; J: TRBJ2-1; V: TRBV19; size: .; CDR3: CASSIVGQGYNEQFF; DNA: TGTGCCAGTAGTATAGTAGGACAGGGGTATAATGAGCAGTTCTTC
D: TRBD1; J: TRBJ2-7; V: TRBV5-1; size: .; CDR3: CASSKGTATYEQYF; DNA: TGCGCCAGCAGCAAGGGGACAGCTACCTACGAGCAGTACTTC
D: .; J: TRBJ2-2; V: TRBV20-1; size: .; CDR3: CSAMDSLLNTGELFF; DNA: TGCAGTGCCATGGACTCTCTCTTGAACACCGGGGAGCTGTTTTTT
D: TRBD2; J: TRBJ2-7; V: TRBV7-2; size: few; CDR3: CASSLSSGNSYEQYF; DNA: TGTGCCAGCAGCTTATCTAGCGGGAATTCCTACGAGCAGTACTTC
D: .; J: TRBJ2-2; V: TRBV12-3/TRBV12-4; size: .; CDR3: CASSPGTEPGELFF; DNA: TGTGCCAGCAGCCCCGGGACCGAACCCGGGGAGCTGTTTTTT
D: TRBD2; J: TRBJ2-1; V: TRBV27; size: .; CDR3: CASSILAGHEQFF; DNA: TGTGCCAGCAGTATCCTAGCGGGCCATGAGCAGTTCTTC
D: TRBD2; J: TRBJ2-1; V: TRBV12-3/TRBV12-4; size: few; CDR3: CASSSRTSGENNEQFF; DNA: TGTGCCAGCAGTTCACGGACTAGCGGGGAAAACAATGAGCAGTTCTTC
D: TRBD2; J: TRBJ2-1; V: TRBV7-3; size: .; CDR3: CASSLFVGTSGSYNEQFF; DNA: TGTGCCAGCAGCTTATTTGTCGGGACTAGCGGTTCCTACAATGAGCAGTTCTTC
D: .; J: TRBJ2-7; V: TRBV7-3; size: many; CDR3: CASSLFQGGEQYF; DNA: TGTGCCAGCAGCCTCTTTCAGGGGGGCGAGCAGTACTTC
D: TRBD2; J: TRBJ2-3; V: TRBV30; size: .; CDR3: CAWSGLAGFADTQYF; DNA: TGTGCCTGGAGTGGGCTAGCGGGATTCGCAGATACGCAGTATTTT
D: .; J: TRBJ1-2; V: TRBV6-1; size: .; CDR3: CASSEARQRGYGYTF; DNA: TGTGCCAGCAGTGAAGCCCGACAGAGGGGCTATGGCTACACCTTC
D: TRBD2; J: TRBJ2-1; V: TRBV7-2; size: few; CDR3: CASSLRPRASGGLGQFF; DNA: TGTGCCAGCAGCTTAAGGCCCAGGGCTAGCGGAGGCCTCGGGCAGTTCTTC
D: TRBD2; J: TRBJ2-1; V: TRBV12-3/TRBV12-4; size: few; CDR3: CASSLFTGLGYNEQFF; DNA: TGTGCCAGCAGTTTATTTACGGGACTAGGCTACAATGAGCAGTTCTTC
D: .; J: TRBJ2-7; V: TRBV4-2; size: .; CDR3: CASSQSAHTYEQYF; DNA: TGTGCCAGCAGCCAATCGGCCCATACCTACGAGCAGTACTTC
D: TRBD1; J: TRBJ2-7; V: TRBV7-4; size: many; CDR3: CRTGVTYEQYF; DNA: TGTCGGACAGGGGTTACCTACGAGCAGTACTTC
D: .; J: TRBJ2-3; V: TRBV4-3; size: many; CDR3: CASSQDNTIRGDTQYF; DNA: TGCGCCAGCAGCCAAGACAACACAATTCGGGGAGATACGCAGTATTTT
D: .; J: TRBJ1-3; V: TRBV15; size: .; CDR3: CATSRDLGSGNTIYF; DNA: TGTGCCACCAGCAGAGATCTCGGGTCTGGAAACACCATATATTTT
D: .; J: TRBJ1-6; V: TRBV6-2/TRBV6-3; size: few; CDR3: CASSRPGYNSPLHF; DNA: TGTGCCAGCAGTCGACCGGGGTATAATTCACCCCTCCACTTT
D: .; J: TRBJ2-1; V: TRBV20-1; size: .; CDR3: CSADAGYNEQFF; DNA: TGCAGTGCTGATGCAGGGTACAATGAGCAGTTCTTC
D: TRBD2; J: TRBJ2-1; V: TRBV18; size: few; CDR3: CASSPPSTSGYNEQFF; DNA: TGTGCCAGCTCACCACCGAGTACTAGCGGGTACAATGAGCAGTTCTTC
D: .; J: TRBJ2-1; V: TRBV11-2; size: many; CDR3: CASSLVGQTNEQFF; DNA: TGTGCCAGCAGCTTAGTTGGGCAGACCAATGAGCAGTTCTTC
D: .; J: TRBJ2-7; V: TRBV4-3; size: .; CDR3: CASSQESTFSEQYF; DNA: TGCGCCAGCAGCCAAGAATCCACTTTTAGCGAGCAGTACTTC
D: TRBD1; J: TRBJ2-1; V: TRBV3-1; size: few; CDR3: CASSQLGTGLGEQFF; DNA: TGTGCCAGCAGCCAATTAGGGACAGGGTTGGGTGAGCAGTTCTTC
D: .; J: TRBJ1-3; V: TRBV2; size: .; CDR3: CASSGATGNTIYF; DNA: TGTGCCAGCAGTGGCGCAACGGGAAACACCATATATTTT
D: .; J: TRBJ1-2; V: TRBV20-1; size: many; CDR3: CSARPLTPGYGYTF; DNA: TGCAGTGCTAGACCTCTTACCCCAGGTTACGGCTACACCTTC
D: TRBD2; J: TRBJ2-3; V: TRBV4-2; size: few; CDR3: CASSQEAGSDTQYF; DNA: TGTGCCAGCAGCCAAGAAGCGGGGTCCGATACGCAGTATTTT
D: TRBD1; J: TRBJ2-7; V: TRBV20-1; size: few; CDR3: CSAVLWTGSHEQYF; DNA: TGCAGTGCTGTTTTGTGGACAGGGTCCCACGAGCAGTACTTC
D: .; J: TRBJ2-2; V: TRBV2; size: many; CDR3: CASTHRALSTGELFF; DNA: TGTGCCAGCACCCACAGGGCTTTGTCCACCGGGGAGCTGTTTTTT
D: .; J: TRBJ2-5; V: TRBV20-1; size: .; CDR3: CSARASGTHQETQYF; DNA: TGCAGTGCTAGAGCATCCGGGACACACCAAGAGACCCAGTACTTC
D: TRBD1; J: TRBJ2-7; V: TRBV5-1; size: .; CDR3: CASSKGQGNYEQYF; DNA: TGCGCCAGCAGCAAGGGACAGGGAAACTACGAGCAGTACTTC
D: .; J: TRBJ2-7; V: TRBV20-1; size: .; CDR3: CSASSSLPSYEQYF; DNA: TGCAGTGCCAGCTCCTCACTGCCCTCCTACGAGCAGTACTTC
D: .; J: TRBJ2-1; V: TRBV4-1; size: .; CDR3: CASSQAGSGLAPGEQFF; DNA: TGCGCCAGCAGCCAAGCAGGTTCGGGACTGGCGCCTGGTGAGCAGTTCTTC
D: TRBD2; J: TRBJ2-5; V: TRBV5-5; size: many; CDR3: CASSLSASGRAETQYF; DNA: TGTGCCAGCAGCCTGTCGGCGTCCGGGAGGGCTGAGACCCAGTACTTC
D: .; J: TRBJ1-4; V: TRBV12-3/TRBV12-4; size: few; CDR3: CASTHSGPANEKLFF; DNA: TGTGCCAGCACCCACTCAGGTCCCGCTAATGAAAAACTGTTTTTT
D: .; J: TRBJ2-1; V: TRBV3-1; size: many; CDR3: CASSPRGRNEQFF; DNA: TGTGCCAGCAGCCCACGAGGGAGGAATGAGCAGTTCTTC
D: .; J: TRBJ2-3; V: TRBV9; size: .; CDR3: CASSVEVAIPPDTQYF; DNA: TGTGCCAGCAGCGTAGAGGTGGCGATCCCCCCAGATACGCAGTATTTT
D: TRBD2; J: TRBJ2-7; V: TRBV5-1; size: .; CDR3: CASRTTSGRHEQYF; DNA: TGCGCCAGCAGGACCACTAGCGGGAGGCACGAGCAGTACTTC
D: .; J: TRBJ2-4; V: TRBV15; size: few; CDR3: CATSGGAAKNIQYF; DNA: TGTGCCACCAGCGGGGGGGCAGCCAAAAACATTCAGTACTTC
D: .; J: TRBJ2-1; V: TRBV11-2; size: .; CDR3: CASSLARGLPNEQFF; DNA: TGTGCCAGCAGCTTAGCCCGGGGACTGCCGAATGAGCAGTTCTTC
D: TRBD2; J: TRBJ2-4; V: TRBV4-2; size: few; CDR3: CASSHMTSADIQYF; DNA: TGTGCCAGCAGCCACATGACTAGCGCGGACATTCAGTACTTC
D: .; J: TRBJ2-2; V: TRBV5-1; size: .; CDR3: CASTLSASNTGELFF; DNA: TGCGCCAGCACCCTTAGCGCATCGAACACCGGGGAGCTGTTTTTT
D: TRBD2; J: TRBJ2-4; V: TRBV20-1; size: many; CDR3: CSARVLAGLAKNIQYF; DNA: TGCAGTGCTAGAGTTTTAGCGGGGCTAGCCAAAAACATTCAGTACTTC
D: .; J: TRBJ2-5; V: TRBV5-1; size: many; CDR3: CASSLSQETQYF; DNA: TGCGCCAGCAGCTTATCCCAAGAGACCCAGTACTTC
D: .; J: TRBJ2-1; V: TRBV20-1; size: few; CDR3: CSAQRRPDHEQFF; DNA: TGCAGTGCCCAGAGGAGACCCGACCATGAGCAGTTCTTC
D: TRBD2; J: TRBJ2-3; V: TRBV20-1; size: .; CDR3: CSARARASGGAVDTQYF; DNA: TGCAGTGCTAGAGCTAGAGCTAGCGGGGGGGCCGTAGATACGCAGTATTTT